The clone carrying this T cell receptor (beta chain) showed up many times. V was clipped by 6 bases and J by 1 base, with 11 bases between them. The germline V gene has CDR1 MNHEY and CDR2 SMNVEV (reference sequence). This CDR3 region has 14 residues. The sample belongs to a study of regulatory T cells in long-lasting Graves disease. CDR3-region Arm-PCR and iRepertoire HTBI primers produced the TCR beta libraries. TCRdb reprocessed the multiplex PCR reads with MiXCR, giving one entry per CDR3 protein. Among 620,000 or so distinct CDR3 sequences listed, about 16% were seen once. Time point reported: newly diagnosed GD, antithyroid drugs for less than 3 months. PBMC-derived RNA was used for the TCR library. This sample was also put to use in a study of T cells in Graves' hyperthyroidism and ophthalmopathy. Per that study: Exclusion of patients followed from uncontrolled infection, other autoimmune disease, pregnancy or lactation.

This clonotype was obtained from a woman aged 25 to 39 with Graves disease. The J gene is TRBJ2-3, the V gene TRBV27; D is possibly TRBD2 (5 bases). The sample here was peripheral blood mononuclear cells (PBMCs), taken at new diagnosis, from a patient treated with antithyroid drugs. CDR3 residues: CASRPYGGTDTQYF. DNA of the CDR3: TGTGCCAGCAGACCTTACGGGGGCACAGATACGCAGTATTTT.